Listed here is a single T cell receptor beta chain. The antigen is not known. The listed genes are named as in mouse. The read is 1 residue too short to cover the CDR3 end, so that end is filled in from the germline J gene. This record comes from a study of tissue T cells after allogeneic stem cell transplantation. Study-wide results and caveats: Motif-based clustering found tissue-specific repertoire signatures shared across patients, though few clones were shared. Within patients, tissue anatomy strongly shaped TCR repertoire composition.

TCRbeta CDR3 was sequenced at survey depth with template counts. TCRdb keeps only in-frame clones here, not all; method: immunoSEQ multiplex PCR. The sample includes some 19,000 clones, approximately 70% seen only once; the top ten take approximately 0.39%. This CDR3 spans 15 amino acids. V was shortened by 2 bases and J by 2 bases, with 12 bases between the two germline ends. Germline lookup yields CDR1 NNHNN and CDR2 SYGAGS (reference sequence). The sequencing sample was made of blood. The source of this sequence is a female BALB/c mouse in good health. Strain MHC haplotype: H2-d. The chain uses TRBV13-2 and TRBJ2-5; D possibly uses TRBD1 or TRBD2 (5 bases each). The CDR3 bases that were read are TGTGCCAGCGGTGAGGGGCGGATGTCCCAAGACACCCAGTAC. Protein: CASGEGRMSQDTQY. The whole CDR3 protein is CASGEGRMSQDTQYF.